One sample yielded the 32 T cell receptor beta chains listed below, sequenced in a study of early T cells in non-severe SARS-CoV-2 infection. TCRdb re-derived calls from the 5' RACE reads in MiXCR, one entry per CDR3 protein. The data show roughly 45,000 distinct CDR3 sequences, about 4% seen once. Sequenced material: whole blood. The receptor set was obtained from an adult who was a healthcare worker with PCR-confirmed SARS-CoV-2 infection or an uninfected control (not recorded which).

This clonotype appeared many times. The V gene is TRBV5-1, the J gene TRBJ2-1; the match to TRBD2 covers 7 bases. Unmatched junction bases numbered 7, after V lost 0 bases and J lost 7 bases. The CDR3 has 15 residues. From germline, CDR1 is SGHRS and CDR2 YFSETQ. CDR3 bases: TGCGCCAGCAGCTTGGCCCAGCGGGACTTTAATGAGCAGTTCTTC. This translates into CASSLAQRDFNEQFF. The whole variable domain, remainder taken from reference TRBV5-1 and TRBJ2-1, is KAGVTQTPRYLIKTRGQQVTLSCSPISGHRSVSWYQQTPGQGLQFLFEYFSETQRNKGNFPGRFSGRQFSNSRSEMNVSTLELGDSALYLCASSLAQRDFNEQFFGPGTRLTVL.

The V gene is TRBV4-1, the J gene TRBJ2-4; perhaps TRBD2 as D (5 bases). V lost 2 bases to trimming and J lost 13 bases, with 18 bases between them. This CDR3 region has 14 residues. Germline CDR1 is MGHRA and CDR2 is YSYEKL. CDR3 protein: CASSQLEVPRVQYF. The DNA of the CDR3 is TGCGCCAGCAGCCAATTAGAGGTTCCGAGGGTACAGTACTTC.

In its sample, this clonotype was seen many times. The V gene is TRBV30, the J gene TRBJ1-6, with a tentative D call TRBD1 (6 bases). CDR3 length: 13 amino acids. Germline lookup yields CDR1 GTSNPN and CDR2 SVGIG (reference sequence). V lost 3 bases, J lost 3 bases, and 6 bases lay in between. This chain's CDR3 is CAWRDSYNSPLHF. CDR3 DNA sequence: TGTGCCTGGAGGGACAGCTATAATTCACCCCTCCACTTT.

There are many counts of this clonotype. DNA for the CDR3: TGTGCCAGCAGTTCTACCATGTCCGGGACAGGGAGGTACGAGCAGTACTTC. Protein product: CASSSTMSGTGRYEQYF. The V and J genes are TRBV6-5 and TRBJ2-7, with TRBD1 matching 9 bases. Germline V gives CDR1 MNHEY, CDR2 SVGAGI. The CDR3 is made up of 17 amino acids. Trimming cost V 4 bases and J 4 bases; bases outside gene matches: 14.

CDR3 nucleotides: TGCGCCAGCAGCCAAGATATACAGAACTATGGCTACACCTTC. Residues: CASSQDIQNYGYTF. The rearrangement links TRBV4-1 to TRBJ1-2; D is ambiguous. Germline CDR1 MGHRA, CDR2 YSYEKL. Trimming took off 0 bases at V and 2 bases at J, with 7 bases between the two ends. The CDR3 runs 14 residues.

This clonotype was seen at least ten times. The J gene is TRBJ2-1, the V gene TRBV7-2; TRBD2 might be the D (6 bases). V lost 2 bases, J lost 4 bases, and 15 bases lay in between. The CDR3 extends over 16 amino acids. Looked up from germline, CDR1 is SGHTA and CDR2 is FQGNSA. The CDR3 sequence is CASSLTAGGNYNEQFF. The CDR3, as DNA: TGTGCCAGCAGCTTAACAGCAGGAGGGAATTACAATGAGCAGTTCTTC.

This clonotype was counted many times. V usage is TRBV6-2 or TRBV6-3 and J usage is TRBJ2-7; D not resolved. Trimming cost V 5 bases and J 4 bases, with 15 bases left between them. The CDR3 is 14 amino acids. Germline CDR1 reads MNHEY; CDR2 reads SVGEGT. The CDR3 DNA reads TGTGCCAGCAGTGTGCACTCGGCGCGATACGAGCAGTACTTC. This encodes CASSVHSARYEQYF.

This clonotype was seen repeatedly, ten times or more. The V gene is TRBV2, the J gene TRBJ1-1, with D possibly being TRBD1 (5 bases). CDR3 size: 15 residues. V was pared by 7 bases and J by 4 bases, with 19 bases between. The germline V gene encodes CDR1 SNHLY and CDR2 FYNNEI. The CDR3 nucleotides read TGTGCCAGCAACCTCCTGCAAGTTGGGGGCACTGAAGCTTTCTTT. This sequence encodes CASNLLQVGGTEAFF.

This clonotype was detected many times. The rearrangement joins TRBV15 to TRBJ1-1; D is uncertain. CDR3 length equals 13 residues. The V end lost 3 bases, the J end lost 4 bases, and 9 bases lay between the germline ends. CDR1 is LNHNV and CDR2 is YYDKDF in the germline V gene (reference sequence). The chain's CDR3 is CATSSDRFTEAFF. DNA of the CDR3: TGTGCCACCAGCAGCGACCGCTTCACTGAAGCTTTCTTT.

This clonotype was seen at least ten times. This CDR3 is CASSMPGTGGYTF. In DNA, the CDR3 is TGTGCCAGTAGTATGCCGGGGACCGGTGGCTACACCTTC. This sequence joins TRBV19 and TRBJ1-2; the D gene is possibly TRBD1 (5 bases). V was cut by 3 bases and J by 7 bases, with 12 bases left in between. The CDR3 is 13 residues long. Germline loops: CDR1 LNHDA, CDR2 SQIVND (reference sequence).

This clonotype was found many times. The chain is built from TRBV30 and TRBJ2-2, with 9 bases that match TRBD2. The CDR3 contains 16 residues. CDR1 is GTSNPN, CDR2 SVGIG, per germline (reference sequence). The V gene end was trimmed by 3 bases and the J gene end by 3 bases; junction bases not matched to a gene: 8. Here the CDR3 reads CAWRFGGRVDTGELFF. CDR3 DNA: TGTGCCTGGAGGTTTGGCGGGAGGGTGGACACCGGGGAGCTGTTTTTT.

This clonotype was counted many times. This chain links TRBV6-6 with TRBJ2-1; D remains unclear. This CDR3 has 15 amino acids. Trimming cost V 5 bases and J 2 bases, with 13 bases left between them. Germline V lookup: CDR1 MNHNY, CDR2 SVGAGI (reference sequence). CDR3 DNA sequence: TGTGCCAGCAGTGGCGGTCCCAGTACCTACAATGAGCAGTTCTTC. Translated, it gives CASSGGPSTYNEQFF.

This clonotype was counted many times. The rearrangement uses TRBV5-1 and TRBJ1-1, with 9 bases lining up with TRBD1. Trimming cost V 5 bases and J 4 bases; bases outside gene matches: 3. CDR3 length: 13 residues. CDR1 is SGHRS, CDR2 YFSETQ, per germline. In DNA, the CDR3 is TGCGCCAGCAGGGGACAGGGACTCACTGAAGCTTTCTTT. Translation: CASRGQGLTEAFF.

At least ten counts were recorded for this clonotype. CDR3 nucleotides: TGCGCCAGCAGCCAAGACCCTAATTCCCGGACAGGCTTGAACACCGGGGAGCTGTTTTTT. As protein: CASSQDPNSRTGLNTGELFF. This sequence joins TRBV4-1 and TRBJ2-2; 7 bases agree with TRBD1. This CDR3 has 20 amino acids. The ends lost 0 bases at V and 1 base at J; junction bases unmatched: 14. From germline, CDR1 is MGHRA and CDR2 YSYEKL.

The chain combines TRBV29-1 with TRBJ1-1; 7 bases match TRBD1. Germline V gives CDR1 SQVTM, CDR2 ANQGSEA. There are 13 residues in the CDR3. V lost 8 bases, J lost 1 base, and 7 bases stayed unmatched. CDR3: CSLKTGSNTEAFF. In DNA form, the CDR3 reads TGCAGCCTTAAGACAGGGTCGAACACTGAAGCTTTCTTT.

This clonotype was counted at least ten times. The chain combines TRBV14 with TRBJ1-2; D uncertain. V lost 3 bases and J lost 8, with 13 bases in between. There are 13 residues in the CDR3. From germline, CDR1 is SGHDN and CDR2 FVKESK. The chain's CDR3 is CASSQREVPGYTF. The CDR3 DNA is TGTGCCAGCAGCCAGCGGGAGGTTCCCGGCTACACCTTC.

This clonotype was seen repeatedly, ten times or more. The rearrangement uses TRBV6-1 and TRBJ1-5; D call uncertain. V was clipped by 0 bases and J by 7 bases, with 10 bases between them. Germline CDR1 reads MNHNS; CDR2 reads SASEGT. The CDR3 sequence is 14 residues long. CDR3 bases: TGTGCCAGCAGTGAAGCACCGTTCCAACAGCCCCAGCATTTT. Protein: CASSEAPFQQPQHF.

This clonotype was found many times. This chain links TRBV18 with TRBJ2-7; D uncertain. The V gene's germline CDR1 is KGHSH and CDR2 LQKENI. V was cut by 6 bases and J by 0 bases, with 6 bases left in between. CDR3 length: 12 amino acids. The CDR3 nucleotides read TGTGCCAGCTCGCCAAGCTCCTACGAGCAGTACTTC. Translated: CASSPSSYEQYF.

This clonotype was observed at least ten times. Written as DNA, the CDR3 is TGCGCCAGCAGCTTACAGGGCTACGAGCAGTACTTC. This translates into CASSLQGYEQYF. This rearrangement joins TRBV5-1 to TRBJ2-7; tentative D call: TRBD1 (6 bases). Deletions cut 2 bases from V and 3 bases from J, with 6 bases between. Germline V gives CDR1 SGHRS, CDR2 YFSETQ. The CDR3 totals 12 residues.

J is TRBJ2-3 and V is TRBV7-9, with D maybe TRBD1 (5 bases). Germline V lookup: CDR1 SEHNR, CDR2 FQNEAQ (reference sequence). The CDR3 sequence is 16 residues long. The V and J ends lost 5 bases and 0 bases respectively, with 15 bases between them. CDR3 sequence (DNA): TGTGCCAGCAGCCCGAGACAGCTTGCTAGCACAGATACGCAGTATTTT. This translates into CASSPRQLASTDTQYF.

This clonotype came up many times. This chain connects TRBV5-1 to TRBJ2-3; D ambiguous. The CDR3 covers 15 residues. Deletions cut 0 bases from V and 0 bases from J, with 8 bases between. The germline CDR1 and CDR2 sequences are SGHRS and YFSETQ. CDR3: CASSLDRPSTDTQYF. The CDR3 nucleotides read TGCGCCAGCAGCTTGGACAGACCGAGCACAGATACGCAGTATTTT.

This clonotype was seen a few times. The V gene is TRBV12-3 or TRBV12-4, the J gene TRBJ2-2; perhaps TRBD2 as D (5 bases). V was shortened by 6 bases and J by 7 bases, with 12 bases between the two germline ends. The CDR3 totals 13 residues. CDR3 nucleotides: TGTGCCAGCAGCGTTCGGGGTGGCGGGGAGCTGTTTTTT. Translated: CASSVRGGGELFF.

This clonotype showed up many times. The J gene is TRBJ2-7, the V gene TRBV5-4; unclear D gene. The CDR3 length is 13 residues. CDR1 and CDR2 from the germline V gene are SGHNT and YYREEE (reference sequence). Trimming pared 2 bases from V and 12 bases from J, leaving 18 bases between. The CDR3 sequence is CASSLASTGILYF. In DNA form, the CDR3 reads TGTGCCAGCAGCTTAGCCTCGACCGGTATTTTGTACTTC.

This clonotype was picked up many times. V and J are TRBV10-2 and TRBJ2-1; D unclear. This CDR3 is 15 amino acids long. The germline gives CDR1 WSHSY, CDR2 SAAADI. The V and J ends lost 7 bases and 5 bases respectively, with 18 bases between them. CDR3 amino acids: CASIGSSAGHNEQFF. CDR3 coding DNA: TGCGCCAGCATCGGGTCATCCGCCGGGCACAATGAGCAGTTCTTC.

This clonotype was recorded at least ten times. The chain carries TRBV5-1 and TRBJ2-2; D is unclear. CDR3 size: 12 residues. CDR1 is SGHRS, CDR2 YFSETQ, per germline. The V end lost 4 bases, the J end lost 8 bases, and 9 bases lay between the germline ends. CDR3 bases: TGCGCCAGCAGCCCCTATTCTGGGGAGCTGTTTTTT. Translated, it gives CASSPYSGELFF.

At least ten counts were recorded for this clonotype. The V call is TRBV6-1, the J call TRBJ1-1, with D tentatively TRBD1 (6 bases). This CDR3 spans 14 amino acids. Trimming removed 4 bases at V and 2 bases at J, with 11 bases between. The V gene's germline CDR1 is MNHNS and CDR2 SASEGT. The chain's CDR3 is CASSAPGHNTEAFF. The CDR3 DNA reads as TGTGCCAGCAGTGCACCGGGACATAACACTGAAGCTTTCTTT.

This clonotype was detected many times. The rearrangement joins TRBV6-4 to TRBJ2-1; D unclear. Trimming cost V 0 bases and J 3 bases, with 9 bases left between them. CDR3 size: 15 residues. CDR1 and CDR2 (germline): MRHNA, SNTAGT. This CDR3 is CASSDSNAYYNEQFF. The CDR3 bases are TGTGCCAGCAGTGACTCGAACGCTTACTACAATGAGCAGTTCTTC.

This clonotype occurred many times. The chain links TRBV28 to TRBJ2-3, with D uncertain. The germline gives CDR1 MDHEN, CDR2 SYDVKM. The CDR3 extends over 15 amino acids. V dropped 5 bases and J dropped 2 bases, with 14 bases sitting between them. In nucleotides, the CDR3 is TGTGCCAGCAGTCTGCCCTCGGGCCTCACAGATACGCAGTATTTT. It translates to CASSLPSGLTDTQYF.

To note about this clonotype: A much larger clone lies a single base off, so this may be a read error. The CDR3 spells CASAPGSTDTQYF. In DNA form, the CDR3 reads TGTGCCAGCGCCCCGGGGAGCACAGATACGCAGTATTTT. The V gene is TRBV25-1, the J gene TRBJ2-3, with D possibly being TRBD2 (5 bases). Germline loops: CDR1 MGHDK, CDR2 SYGVNS. Trimming left V 8 bases short and J 0 bases short, with 9 bases between. The CDR3 loop spans 13 amino acids.

This clonotype was detected many times. In nucleotides, the CDR3 is TGTGCCAGCAGCTCGGGTACCCTGGGGGAGCAGTACTTC. Its protein is CASSSGTLGEQYF. The chain employs TRBV7-9 and TRBJ2-7; D is ambiguous. The CDR3 is 13 residues long. Germline CDR1 is SEHNR and CDR2 is FQNEAQ (reference sequence). V lost 4 bases to trimming and J lost 7 bases, with 14 bases between them.

This clonotype appeared many times. The gene calls are TRBV3-1 and TRBJ2-2, with 13 bases identical to TRBD2. The germline V gene encodes CDR1 LGHDT and CDR2 YNNKEL (reference sequence). V shed 0 bases, J shed 8 bases, and the junction held 3 bases outside the gene matches. The CDR3 runs 16 residues. CDR3 sequence reads: CASSQEGLAGLGELFF. The CDR3 DNA is TGTGCCAGCAGCCAAGAGGGACTAGCGGGGCTGGGGGAGCTGTTTTTT.

This clonotype has just a few counts. The chain has TRBV9 and TRBJ1-2; D may be TRBD1 (5 bases). Between the trimmed V and J ends, which lost 2 bases and 5 bases, there was a span of 16 bases. CDR1 and CDR2 (germline): SGDLS, YYNGEE. The CDR3 runs 15 residues. CDR3 amino acids: CASSVGIDSRYGYTF. Here the CDR3 DNA reads TGTGCCAGCAGCGTCGGTATAGACAGCCGATATGGCTACACCTTC.